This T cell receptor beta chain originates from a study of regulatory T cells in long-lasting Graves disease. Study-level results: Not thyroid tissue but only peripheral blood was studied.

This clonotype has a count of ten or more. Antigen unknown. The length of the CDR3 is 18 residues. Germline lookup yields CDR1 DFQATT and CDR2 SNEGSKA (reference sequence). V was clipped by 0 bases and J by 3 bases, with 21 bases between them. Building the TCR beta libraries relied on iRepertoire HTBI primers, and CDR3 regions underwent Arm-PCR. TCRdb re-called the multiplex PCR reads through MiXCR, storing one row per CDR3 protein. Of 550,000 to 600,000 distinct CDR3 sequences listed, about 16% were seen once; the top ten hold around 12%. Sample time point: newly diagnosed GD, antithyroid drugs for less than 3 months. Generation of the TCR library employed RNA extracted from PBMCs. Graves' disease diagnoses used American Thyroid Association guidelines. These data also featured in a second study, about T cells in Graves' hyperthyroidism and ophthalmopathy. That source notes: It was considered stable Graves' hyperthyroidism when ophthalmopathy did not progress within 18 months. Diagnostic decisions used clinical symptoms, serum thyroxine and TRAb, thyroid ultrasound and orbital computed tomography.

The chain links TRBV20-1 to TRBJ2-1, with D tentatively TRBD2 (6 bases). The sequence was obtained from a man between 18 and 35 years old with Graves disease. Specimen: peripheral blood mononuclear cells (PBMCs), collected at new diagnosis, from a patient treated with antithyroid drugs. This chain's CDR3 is CSARDAGASFGSYNEQFF. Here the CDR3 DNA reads TGCAGTGCTAGAGATGCCGGGGCTTCTTTCGGGAGCTACAATGAGCAGTTCTTC.